These 32 T cell receptor beta chains share one sample of origin, sequenced in a study of response to subunit inactivated influenza vaccine. TCRdb processed the RT-PCR reads anew with MiXCR; each CDR3 protein has one entry. In the table there are about 650,000 distinct CDR3 sequences, 15% to 19% of which are singletons. Sequences were derived from PBMCs from blood, sampled 11 to 12 days after vaccination. These TCRs come from a man aged 45 to 65 who received an inactivated influenza vaccine.

The rearrangement links TRBV7-3 to TRBJ2-5; possible D gene TRBD1, 6 bases. The CDR3 runs to 14 residues. Germline loops: CDR1 SGHTA, CDR2 FQGTGA. Trimming took 2 bases from V and 3 from J, leaving 10 bases between them. The CDR3 sequence is CASSLQAGEETQYF. The CDR3 region has the DNA TGTGCCAGCAGCTTACAGGCAGGGGAAGAGACCCAGTACTTC.

The chain couples TRBV10-3 to TRBJ2-6, with D possibly TRBD2 on 6 matching bases. V was cut by 2 bases and J by 0 bases, with 14 bases left in between. The CDR3 extends over 18 amino acids. Germline V gene sequence: CDR1 ENHRY, CDR2 SYGVKD. In DNA, the CDR3 is TGTGCCATCAGTGAGCCTCTGGGAGGACGCTCTGGGGCCAACGTCCTGACTTTC. Translating gives CAISEPLGGRSGANVLTF.

This clonotype appeared a few times. The chain recombines TRBV12-3 or TRBV12-4 with TRBJ2-7; D not certain. The CDR3 contains 13 residues. V was pared by 4 bases and J by 2 bases, with 9 bases between. CDR3 bases: TGTGCCAGCAGTTCTGACTGGACCTACGAGCAGTACTTC. Translation: CASSSDWTYEQYF.

The chain couples TRBV20-1 to TRBJ2-5; unclear D gene. Germline assignment: CDR1 DFQATT and CDR2 SNEGSKA (reference sequence). The CDR3 consists of 14 residues. V was shortened by 4 bases and J by 4 bases, with 16 bases between the two germline ends. The CDR3 DNA reads TGCAGTGCTAATCCTCGAACTTGGGCAGAGACCCAGTACTTC. Amino acids: CSANPRTWAETQYF.

This clonotype was recorded a few times. The chain joins TRBV13 to TRBJ2-3, with 9 nucleotides matching TRBD2. The CDR3 is made up of 15 amino acids. After removal of 0 bases from V and 4 bases from J, the junction contained 2 bases not matched to a gene. Germline CDR1 reads PRHDT; CDR2 reads FYEKMQ (reference sequence). The CDR3 reads CASSLGKREADTQYF. The CDR3 bases are TGTGCCAGCAGCTTAGGAAAGCGGGAGGCAGATACGCAGTATTTT. Using reference TRBV13 and TRBJ2-3 for the parts outside the CDR3, the full variable domain is AAGVIQSPRHLIKEKRETATLKCYPIPRHDTVYWYQQGPGQDPQFLISFYEKMQSDKGSIPDRFSAQQFSDYHSELNMSSLELGDSALYFCASSLGKREADTQYFGPGTRLTVL.

This clonotype was counted a few times. J is TRBJ2-7 and V is TRBV7-2; TRBD1 or TRBD2 may be the D gene (6 bases each). The CDR3 has 14 residues. V gave up 1 base and J gave up 4 bases, with 11 bases separating them. Per germline, CDR1 SGHTA and CDR2 FQGNSA. The DNA for the CDR3 is TGTGCCAGCAGCTTAGGAGGAGGGGGGTACGAGCAGTACTTC. Residues: CASSLGGGGYEQYF.

This clonotype occurred a few times. J is TRBJ1-1 and V is TRBV5-1, with D uncertain. This CDR3 has 13 amino acids. Per germline, CDR1 SGHRS and CDR2 YFSETQ. Trimming removed 2 bases at V and 3 bases at J, with 8 bases between. CDR3 nucleotides: TGCGCCAGCAGCTTTTCCGTTGACACTGAAGCTTTCTTT. Amino acids: CASSFSVDTEAFF. Variable domain in full (rest from reference TRBV5-1 and TRBJ1-1): KAGVTQTPRYLIKTRGQQVTLSCSPISGHRSVSWYQQTPGQGLQFLFEYFSETQRNKGNFPGRFSGRQFSNSRSEMNVSTLELGDSALYLCASSFSVDTEAFFGQGTRLTVV.

This clonotype was counted a few times. The rearrangement uses TRBV6-1 and TRBJ2-1; 9 positions match TRBD2. V shed 6 bases, J shed 4 bases, and the junction held 10 bases outside the gene matches. The CDR3 loop spans 16 amino acids. The germline V gene has CDR1 MNHNS and CDR2 SASEGT. Written as DNA, the CDR3 is TGTGCCAGCAGCCTAAAGGGCGGGGGGGTTTACAATGAGCAGTTCTTC. The encoded protein is CASSLKGGGVYNEQFF.

This clonotype appeared a few times. This chain links TRBV12-3 or TRBV12-4 with TRBJ2-5; D call uncertain. V was clipped by 1 base and J by 6 bases, with 9 bases between them. The CDR3 spans 13 residues. The chain's CDR3 is CASSLGETQTQYF. For the CDR3, the DNA is TGTGCCAGCAGTTTAGGAGAGACCCAGACCCAGTACTTC.

This clonotype showed up many times. The chain combines TRBV29-1 with TRBJ2-2, with D possibly matching TRBD2 (6 bases). Per the germline V gene, CDR1 is SQVTM and CDR2 is ANQGSEA. CDR3 length: 14 residues. V was clipped by 4 bases and J by 4 bases, with 13 bases between them. CDR3 nucleotide sequence: TGCAGCGTTGTCGTTATGGGGGGCACCGGGGAGCTGTTTTTT. Translated: CSVVVMGGTGELFF.

This clonotype occurred many times. The chain links TRBV19 to TRBJ2-1; D might be TRBD1 (5 bases). The CDR3 length is 15 residues. Trimming removed 10 bases from V and 0 bases from J, with 16 bases in between. Germline V lookup: CDR1 LNHDA, CDR2 SQIVND (reference sequence). CDR3 in amino acids: CATALQASSYNEQFF. In DNA, the CDR3 is TGTGCCACCGCGTTACAGGCCAGCTCCTACAATGAGCAGTTCTTC.

This clonotype was detected only a few times. The chain couples TRBV15 to TRBJ2-5; TRBD2 agrees at 8 bases. Trimming removed 4 bases from V and 4 bases from J; junction bases left unmatched: 2. Germline CDR1 and CDR2: LNHNV and YYDKDF (reference sequence). This CDR3 is 13 amino acids long. CDR3 DNA sequence: TGTGCCACCAGCAAACGGGAGGGAGAGACCCAGTACTTC. This translates into CATSKREGETQYF. Full variable domain (remainder filled in from reference TRBV15 and TRBJ2-5): DAMVIQNPRYQVTQFGKPVTLSCSQTLNHNVMYWYQQKSSQAPKLLFHYYDKDFNNEADTPDNFQSRRPNTSFCFLDIRSPGLGDTAMYLCATSKREGETQYFGPGTRLLVL.

The V call is TRBV28, the J call TRBJ2-3; a weak D match, TRBD1 (6 bases). CDR1 and CDR2 from the germline V gene are MDHEN and SYDVKM. The CDR3 has 13 amino acids. V lost 8 bases, J lost 1 base, and 10 bases lay in between. The CDR3 region is CASLNRGTDTQYF. The CDR3 DNA follows: TGTGCCAGCCTGAACAGGGGCACAGATACGCAGTATTTT.

The chain combines TRBV12-3 or TRBV12-4 with TRBJ1-1; tentatively, D is TRBD1 (5 bases). This CDR3 comprises 14 residues. V lost 6 bases and J lost 3, with 14 bases in between. In nucleotides, the CDR3 is TGTGCCAGCAGCACAGGTTGGGGAGACACTGAAGCTTTCTTT. Its protein product is CASSTGWGDTEAFF.

This clonotype was found many times. V and J are TRBV6-1 and TRBJ2-1; D remains ambiguous. Germline-derived CDR1 and CDR2 are MNHNS and SASEGT. This CDR3 has 12 amino acids. The germline V and J ends were trimmed by 2 bases and 6 bases, with 5 bases remaining between them. The CDR3 bases are TGTGCCAGCAGTGAATTTAGCAATGAGCAGTTCTTC. Its translation is CASSEFSNEQFF.

The chain carries TRBV6-5 and TRBJ2-7, with D perhaps TRBD1 or TRBD2 (5 bases each). Germline CDR1 is MNHEY and CDR2 is SVGAGI. The CDR3 has 15 residues. Trimming shortened V by 2 bases and J by 6 bases, and 17 bases separated the two germline ends. The CDR3: CASSYAGTSEGEQYF. The CDR3 DNA sequence: TGTGCCAGCAGTTACGCCGGGACGTCCGAAGGCGAGCAGTACTTC.

This clonotype was recorded a few times. The chain links TRBV24-1 to TRBJ2-2; 7 bases are a match to TRBD2. The CDR3 is made up of 15 amino acids. Germline assignment: CDR1 KGHDR and CDR2 SFDVKD. V was clipped by 4 bases and J by 6 bases; unmatched bases: 7. This CDR3 is CATSDGTIAAGELFF. CDR3 nucleotide sequence: TGTGCCACCAGTGACGGGACTATCGCGGCCGGGGAGCTGTTTTTT.

This clonotype turned up a few times. This rearrangement joins TRBV18 to TRBJ2-5; D remains ambiguous. This CDR3 has 16 amino acids. Trimming left V 1 base short and J 5 bases short, with 17 bases between. The germline CDR1 and CDR2 sequences are KGHSH and LQKENI. The CDR3 nucleotides read TGTGCCAGCTCACCACAGCTAGGCAGTAGCAGCGAGACCCAGTACTTC. It translates to CASSPQLGSSSETQYF.

The chain carries TRBV2 and TRBJ2-7, with D perhaps assigned TRBD1 or TRBD2 (6 bases each). The ends were cut back, 2 bases at V and 5 bases at J, with 16 bases in the middle. CDR1 and CDR2 (germline): SNHLY, FYNNEI. The length of the CDR3 is 15 residues. CDR3 DNA sequence: TGTGCCAGCAGTGAATGGGTTGGGGGGCCGGACGAGCAGTACTTC. Protein: CASSEWVGGPDEQYF.

The chain combines TRBV5-1 with TRBJ1-1; the D is unclear. The V end lost 7 bases, the J end lost 7 bases, and 26 bases lay between the germline ends. CDR1 is SGHRS and CDR2 is YFSETQ in the germline V gene. The length of the CDR3 is 16 residues. The CDR3 here is CASYSSTSLRRDEAFF. CDR3 nucleotides: TGCGCCAGCTATTCTTCTACCTCTCTGAGGCGGGATGAAGCTTTCTTT. Full variable domain (outside the CDR3, taken from reference TRBV5-1 and TRBJ1-1): KAGVTQTPRYLIKTRGQQVTLSCSPISGHRSVSWYQQTPGQGLQFLFEYFSETQRNKGNFPGRFSGRQFSNSRSEMNVSTLELGDSALYLCASYSSTSLRRDEAFFGQGTRLTVV.

This clonotype was seen a few times. The genes are TRBV7-8 and TRBJ2-2; D gene unclear. The ends were cut back, 7 bases at V and 0 bases at J, with 24 bases in the middle. Germline values: CDR1 SGHVS, CDR2 FQNEAQ. The CDR3 runs 19 residues. DNA for the CDR3: TGTGCCAGCAACCCTTTAAGGATTTTCCCACTCTCGAACACCGGGGAGCTGTTTTTT. Translation: CASNPLRIFPLSNTGELFF.

The chain employs TRBV7-2 and TRBJ2-5; D is ambiguous. This CDR3 spans 14 amino acids. CDR1 is SGHTA and CDR2 is FQGNSA in the germline V gene. V was pared by 3 bases and J by 3 bases, with 11 bases between. The CDR3: CASSFIGSEETQYF. Written as DNA, the CDR3 is TGTGCCAGCAGCTTCATAGGGTCCGAAGAGACCCAGTACTTC.

In nucleotides, the CDR3 is TGTGCCAGTAGTATAGAGGTTAGCTTCTACAATGAGCAGTTCTTC. This translates into CASSIEVSFYNEQFF. The V gene is TRBV19, the J gene TRBJ2-1; D remains unclear. The CDR3 has 15 amino acids. In germline, CDR1 is LNHDA, CDR2 SQIVND (reference sequence). V lost 0 bases and J 3 bases, leaving 9 bases between the germline ends.

The V call is TRBV5-1, the J call TRBJ1-3; no definite D call. Trimming pared 0 bases from V and 0 bases from J, leaving 7 bases between. This CDR3 is 15 amino acids long. CDR1 and CDR2 from the germline V gene are SGHRS and YFSETQ. The CDR3 region has the DNA TGCGCCAGCAGCTTGGGGCCAGCCTCTGGAAACACCATATATTTT. It is translated as CASSLGPASGNTIYF.

V gene TRBV27 combines with J gene TRBJ2-7; D is perhaps TRBD2 (7 bases). The CDR3 has 16 amino acids. Germline values: CDR1 MNHEY, CDR2 SMNVEV (reference sequence). V lost 5 bases to trimming and J lost 0 bases, with 17 bases between them. The CDR3 here is CASSPSRGGLSYEQYF. CDR3 bases: TGTGCCAGCAGTCCTTCGAGGGGGGGACTCTCCTACGAGCAGTACTTC.

The chain combines TRBV7-6 with TRBJ1-1; 7 bases are a match to TRBD1. CDR1 is SGHVS and CDR2 is FNYEAQ in the germline V gene. The CDR3 has 13 amino acids. V was pared by 3 bases and J by 4 bases, with 2 bases of the junction left unmatched. The CDR3 DNA is TGTGCCAGCAGCTTCCGGGACAGCACTGAAGCTTTCTTT. Translating it yields CASSFRDSTEAFF.

There are many counts of this clonotype. The chain has TRBV9 and TRBJ2-1; D possibly corresponds to TRBD2 (5 bases). The CDR3 has 13 residues. Germline CDR1 is SGDLS and CDR2 is YYNGEE. V lost 0 bases to trimming and J lost 8 bases, with 9 bases between them. The CDR3: CASSVGGSDEQFF. CDR3 DNA sequence: TGTGCCAGCAGCGTAGGAGGGTCCGATGAGCAGTTCTTC.

This clonotype was seen many times. DNA of the CDR3: TGTGCCAGCAGCCCGCGCGGCAGGGGGCTGGGCACTGAAGCTTTCTTT. This codes for CASSPRGRGLGTEAFF. The gene calls are TRBV11-2 and TRBJ1-1; 8 nucleotides line up with TRBD1. This CDR3 is 16 amino acids long. Trimming removed 5 bases from V and 4 bases from J; junction bases left unmatched: 12. Germline CDR1 is SGHAT and CDR2 is FQNNGV. Variable domain in full (rest from reference TRBV11-2 and TRBJ1-1): EAGVAQSPRYKIIEKRQSVAFWCNPISGHATLYWYQQILGQGPKLLIQFQNNGVVDDSQLPKDRFSAERLKGVDSTLKIQPAKLEDSAVYLCASSPRGRGLGTEAFFGQGTRLTVV.

This chain links TRBV7-3 with TRBJ1-6; D uncertain. CDR1 is SGHTA and CDR2 is FQGTGA in the germline V gene. V gave up 4 bases and J gave up 5 bases, with 6 bases separating them. The CDR3 loop spans 13 amino acids. CDR3 DNA: TGTGCCAGCAGCTCGAAGAATAATTCACCCCTCCACTTT. The encoded protein is CASSSKNNSPLHF. Based on the CDR3 plus reference TRBV7-3 and TRBJ1-6, the full variable domain is GAGVSQTPSNKVTEKGKYVELRCDPISGHTALYWYRQSLGQGPEFLIYFQGTGAADDSGLPNDRFFAVRPEGSVSTLKIQRTERGDSAVYLCASSSKNNSPLHFGNGTRLTVT.

Comment on this clonotype: The junction differs from germline at one of its ends, possibly a read error. V gene TRBV7-7 combines with J gene TRBJ2-5; 7 bases line up with TRBD1. There are 15 residues in the CDR3. The germline V gene has CDR1 SSHAT and CDR2 FNYEAQ (reference sequence). CDR3 amino acids: CASSLRGTEQETQYF. In DNA form, the CDR3 reads TGTGCTAGCAGCTTAAGAGGGACAGAGCAAGAGACCCAGTACTTC.

The chain employs TRBV27 and TRBJ2-1, with D unclear. From germline, CDR1 is MNHEY and CDR2 SMNVEV (reference sequence). The length of the CDR3 is 16 residues. Trimming took off 2 bases at V and 3 bases at J, with 14 bases between the two ends. The CDR3 DNA is TGTGCCAGCAGTTTAAGGGTGAGACACATCTACAATGAGCAGTTCTTC. Translation: CASSLRVRHIYNEQFF.

The chain is built from TRBV20-1 and TRBJ2-5; D perhaps matches TRBD1 (6 bases). V shed 2 bases and J shed 1 base, with 8 bases lying between them. The CDR3 is 13 residues long. The germline CDR1 and CDR2 sequences are DFQATT and SNEGSKA (reference sequence). The CDR3 DNA reads TGCAGTGCTAGAAGGACAGTCCAAGAGACCCAGTACTTC. It codes for CSARRTVQETQYF.